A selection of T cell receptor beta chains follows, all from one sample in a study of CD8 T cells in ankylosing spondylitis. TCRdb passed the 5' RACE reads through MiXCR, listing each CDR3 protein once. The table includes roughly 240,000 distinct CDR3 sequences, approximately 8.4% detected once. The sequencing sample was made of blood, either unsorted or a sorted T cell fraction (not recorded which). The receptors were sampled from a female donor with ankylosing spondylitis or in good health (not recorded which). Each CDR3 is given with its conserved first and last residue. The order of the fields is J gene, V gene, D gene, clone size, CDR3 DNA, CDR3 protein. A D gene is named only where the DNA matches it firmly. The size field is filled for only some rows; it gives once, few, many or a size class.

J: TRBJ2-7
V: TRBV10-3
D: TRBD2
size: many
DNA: TGTGCCATCAGCTCCTCTAGCGGGAGGTACGAGCAGTACTTC
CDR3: CAISSSSGRYEQYF

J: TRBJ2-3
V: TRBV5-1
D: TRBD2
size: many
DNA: TGCGCCAGCAGCACCGGACTAGCGGGAGTGAGCACAGATACGCAGTATTTT
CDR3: CASSTGLAGVSTDTQYF

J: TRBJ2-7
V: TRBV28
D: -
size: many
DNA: TGTGCCAGCAGTTTTCGGGCCCCAGGAAAGGGCGAGCAGTACTTC
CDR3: CASSFRAPGKGEQYF

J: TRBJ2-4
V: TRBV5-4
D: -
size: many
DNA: TGTGCCAGCAGCTTAGGGACCGCCGATGGGATTCAGTACTTC
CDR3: CASSLGTADGIQYF

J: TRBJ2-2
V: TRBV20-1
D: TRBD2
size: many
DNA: TGCAGTGTTCCCACGACAGCGGGAGGGATCAACACCGGGGAGCTGTTTTTT
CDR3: CSVPTTAGGINTGELFF

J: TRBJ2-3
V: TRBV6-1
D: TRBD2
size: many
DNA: TGTGCCAGCAGTCCTTATAGCGGGAGGGCAGATACGCAGTATTTT
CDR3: CASSPYSGRADTQYF

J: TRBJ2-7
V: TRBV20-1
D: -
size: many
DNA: TGCAGTGCTACGTACCAGGGTGGCTACGAGCAGTACTTC
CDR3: CSATYQGGYEQYF

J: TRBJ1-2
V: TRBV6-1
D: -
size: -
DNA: TGTGTCAGCAGTGACCACCGGGACGGGACGGATGGCTACACCTTC
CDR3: CVSSDHRDGTDGYTF

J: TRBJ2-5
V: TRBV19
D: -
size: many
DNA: TGTGCCAGTAGTCCCCGAGGGGACGTGGGGACCCAGTACTTC
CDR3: CASSPRGDVGTQYF

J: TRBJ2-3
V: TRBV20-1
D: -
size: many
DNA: TGCAGTGCTAGGAGGGGCGGCCCTAGCACAGATACGCAGTATTTT
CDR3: CSARRGGPSTDTQYF

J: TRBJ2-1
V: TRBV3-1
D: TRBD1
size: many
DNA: TGTGCCAGCAGCCAAGTGCGGACAGGCCCTCTGGTTGAGCAGTTCTTC
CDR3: CASSQVRTGPLVEQFF

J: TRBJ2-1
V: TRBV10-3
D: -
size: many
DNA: TGTGCCATCAGTGAAATGGGTGAGCAGTTCTTC
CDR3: CAISEMGEQFF

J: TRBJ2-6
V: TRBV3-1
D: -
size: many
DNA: TGTGCCAGCAGCCAAGAACTGGGGTCTGGGGCCAACGTCCTGACTTTC
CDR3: CASSQELGSGANVLTF

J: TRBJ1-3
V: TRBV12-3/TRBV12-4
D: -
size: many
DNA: TGTGCCAGCAGTCGCATACAAGACTCTGGAAACACCATATATTTT
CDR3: CASSRIQDSGNTIYF

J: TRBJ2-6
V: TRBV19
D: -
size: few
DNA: TGTGCCAGTAGTATTCCAGCTGGGGCCAACGTCCTGACTTTC
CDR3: CASSIPAGANVLTF

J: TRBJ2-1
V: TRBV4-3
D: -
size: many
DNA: TGCGCCAGCAGCCAAGGAGGCCTCCTGTTTGAGCAGTTCTTC
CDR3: CASSQGGLLFEQFF

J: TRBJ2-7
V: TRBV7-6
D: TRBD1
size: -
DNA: TGTGCCAGCAAAGTGGGGACAGGGTCCTACGAGCAGTACTTC
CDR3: CASKVGTGSYEQYF

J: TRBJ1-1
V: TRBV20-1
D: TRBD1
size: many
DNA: TGCAGTGCTAGTAGGCAGGGGGGGCTGAACACTGAAGCTTTCTTT
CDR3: CSASRQGGLNTEAFF

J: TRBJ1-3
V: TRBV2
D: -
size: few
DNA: TGTGCCAGCAGTGACCGTCCTCGGATCAACTCTGGAAACACCATATATTTT
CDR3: CASSDRPRINSGNTIYF

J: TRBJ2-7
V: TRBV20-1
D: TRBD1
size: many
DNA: TGCAGTGCACCCCGACAGGGGGCCAGCGAGCAGTACTTC
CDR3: CSAPRQGASEQYF

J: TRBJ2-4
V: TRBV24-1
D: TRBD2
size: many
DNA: TGTGCCACCCGAGCCCGACTAGCGGGAGACATTCAGTACTTC
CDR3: CATRARLAGDIQYF

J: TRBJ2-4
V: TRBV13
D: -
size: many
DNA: TGTGCCAGCAGCCCAGACCGGGCCAAAAACATTCAGTACTTC
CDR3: CASSPDRAKNIQYF

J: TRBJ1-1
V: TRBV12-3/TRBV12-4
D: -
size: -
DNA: TGTGCCAGCAGCCATTCTCAGCGGGGTTTGGCTTTCTTT
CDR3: CASSHSQRGLAFF